This T cell receptor beta chain was identified during a study of T cell changes during pregnancy in multiple sclerosis. Clones were sequenced by immunoSEQ multiplex PCR, and TCRdb holds only the in-frame ones, with some missing. Of about 20,000 clones in the sample, roughly 89% were seen once. Germline values: CDR1 MDHEN, CDR2 SYDVKM. The CDR3 runs 15 residues. Between the trimmed V and J ends, which lost 3 bases and 4 bases, there was a span of 16 bases. This sequence joins TRBV28 and TRBJ2-7; TRBD1 might be the D (7 bases). The sample was CD8+ T cells from peripheral blood mononuclear cells, taken in the second trimester of pregnancy. The sequence was obtained from a female donor in good health, enrolled as a control in a pregnancy study. The CDR3 nucleotides are TGTGCCAGCAGTTTTCCCCCAGGGGGGAGATACGAGCAGTACTTC. Translated: CASSFPPGGRYEQYF.